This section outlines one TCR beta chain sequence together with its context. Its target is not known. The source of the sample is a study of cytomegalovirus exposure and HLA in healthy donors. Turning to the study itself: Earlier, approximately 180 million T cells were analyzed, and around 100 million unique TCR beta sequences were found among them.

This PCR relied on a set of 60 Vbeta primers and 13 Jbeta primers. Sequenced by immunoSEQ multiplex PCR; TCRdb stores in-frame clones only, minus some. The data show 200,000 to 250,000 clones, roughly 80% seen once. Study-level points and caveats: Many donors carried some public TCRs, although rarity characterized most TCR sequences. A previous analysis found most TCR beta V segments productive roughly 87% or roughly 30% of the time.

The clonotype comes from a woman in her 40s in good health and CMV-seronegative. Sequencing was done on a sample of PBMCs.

The CDR3 DNA follows: TGTGCCAGCAGCCTTGAGGGGACAGGATACTACGAGCAGTACTTC. It is translated as CASSLEGTGYYEQYF. This chain uses TRBV2 with TRBJ2-7; 8 nucleotides line up with TRBD1. Per germline, CDR1 SNHLY and CDR2 FYNNEI. The CDR3 covers 15 residues. V lost 6 bases, J lost 3 bases, and 10 bases stayed unmatched.